What follows is one T cell receptor beta chain and its context. The data derive from a study of blood T cell repertoires in COVID-19. Germline V lookup: CDR1 MDHEN, CDR2 SYDVKM. The CDR3 is made up of 14 amino acids. V was clipped by 3 bases and J by 5 bases; unmatched bases: 5. The protocol was immunoSEQ multiplex PCR, while the TCRdb copy is restricted to in-frame clones and leaves out a portion. The table records almost 300,000 clones, roughly nine tenths of them present only once. This TCR was recovered from a woman younger than 45 with COVID-19, enrolled during active disease. This chain uses TRBV28 with TRBJ2-5; 8 nucleotides align to TRBD1. Sequenced sample: peripheral blood. The chain's CDR3 is CASSFQGARETQYF. In DNA, the CDR3 is TGTGCCAGCAGTTTCCAGGGGGCGCGGGAGACCCAGTACTTC.